The 10 T cell receptor beta chains in this list originate from one sample, sequenced in a study of technical replicates of blood from several donors. Method: immunoSEQ multiplex PCR; TCRdb's copy keeps in-frame clones and lacks some. The sample carries about 84,000 clones, around 92% recorded once. What was sequenced was T cells isolated from PBMCs. These receptors originate from a human donor in good health.

This clone was detected only a few times. The genes are TRBV29-1 and TRBJ2-3, with TRBD2 matching 7 bases. The CDR3 spans 13 residues. Trimming at V came to 6 bases and at J to 0 bases, leaving 3 bases not matched to a gene. Germline CDR1 reads SQVTM; CDR2 reads ANQGSEA. This CDR3 reads CSVSGTSTDTQYF. DNA of the CDR3: TGCAGCGTAAGCGGGACTAGCACAGATACGCAGTATTTT.

The rearrangement uses TRBV19 and TRBJ2-7; 12 bases map to TRBD1. The germline gives CDR1 LNHDA, CDR2 SQIVND (reference sequence). This CDR3 comprises 13 residues. Trimming removed 6 bases from V and 7 bases from J; junction bases left unmatched: 4. The CDR3 nucleotides are TGTGCCAGTAGGGGACAGGGGGCAAGGGAGCAGTACTTC. The encoded protein is CASRGQGAREQYF.

The gene calls are TRBV9 and TRBJ2-3; D might be TRBD1 (6 bases). The CDR3 contains 16 residues. Germline CDR1 SGDLS, CDR2 YYNGEE. V was shortened by 0 bases and J by 0 bases, with 11 bases between the two germline ends. CDR3 sequence reads: CASSVEGGLSTDTQYF. CDR3 DNA sequence: TGTGCCAGCAGCGTAGAAGGGGGATTAAGCACAGATACGCAGTATTTT.

This clone was counted only a few times. The DNA of the CDR3 is TGTGCCAGCGAGACAGGAGGCAATCAGCCCCAGCATTTT. Translated, it gives CASETGGNQPQHF. J is TRBJ1-5 and V is TRBV2; weak D call: TRBD1 (6 bases). Germline V gives CDR1 SNHLY, CDR2 FYNNEI. Trimming left V 8 bases short and J 2 bases short, with 10 bases between. The CDR3 consists of 13 residues.

J is TRBJ2-7 and V is TRBV6-1; D may be TRBD1 (5 bases). The CDR3 consists of 13 residues. CDR1 and CDR2 (germline): MNHNS, SASEGT. V was clipped by 6 bases and J by 2 bases, with 11 bases between them. This chain's CDR3 is CASRIGAPYEQYF. CDR3 nucleotide sequence: TGTGCCAGCAGGATAGGGGCCCCCTACGAGCAGTACTTC.

The chain recombines TRBV6-5 with TRBJ1-2, with D possibly TRBD1 on 6 matching bases. The germline CDR1 and CDR2 sequences are MNHEY and SVGAGI. Trimming took off 2 bases at V and 8 bases at J, with 6 bases between the two ends. This CDR3 has 11 amino acids. The CDR3: CASSYGGGYTF. For the CDR3, the DNA is TGTGCCAGCAGTTACGGGGGCGGCTACACCTTC.

This chain links TRBV19 with TRBJ2-3, with 7 bases matching TRBD2. Looked up from germline, CDR1 is LNHDA and CDR2 is SQIVND (reference sequence). The CDR3 extends over 13 amino acids. V was pared by 4 bases and J by 4 bases, with 2 bases of the junction left unmatched. CDR3 region: CASSRREADTQYF. CDR3 nucleotide sequence: TGTGCCAGTAGTAGACGGGAGGCAGATACGCAGTATTTT.

The chain combines TRBV25-1 with TRBJ1-1; TRBD1 might be the D (5 bases). V was clipped by 1 base and J by 4 bases, with 10 bases between them. This CDR3 has 14 residues. Germline-derived CDR1 and CDR2 are MGHDK and SYGVNS. CDR3: CASSESGGGTEAFF. The CDR3 bases are TGTGCCAGCAGTGAATCGGGGGGGGGCACTGAAGCTTTCTTT. The full variable domain, its missing parts supplied by reference TRBV25-1 and TRBJ1-1, is EADIYQTPRYLVIGTGKKITLECSQTMGHDKMYWYQQDPGMELHLIHYSYGVNSTEKGDLSSESTVSRIRTEHFPLTLESARPSHTSQYLCASSESGGGTEAFFGQGTRLTVV.

This chain connects TRBV6-5 to TRBJ2-7; 7 bases align to TRBD1. The J segment lost 3 bases and the V segment lost 0 bases, leaving 5 bases of the junction unmatched. CDR1 and CDR2 (germline): MNHEY, SVGAGI. CDR3 length: 15 amino acids. The CDR3 nucleotides read TGTGCCAGCAGTTACTCTTGGACAGGTGACTACGAGCAGTACTTC. Its translation is CASSYSWTGDYEQYF.

The chain couples TRBV9 to TRBJ2-7, with D perhaps TRBD2 (6 bases). The CDR3 has 13 residues. Germline CDR1 reads SGDLS; CDR2 reads YYNGEE. The V end was cut by 3 bases, the J end by 5 bases, with 12 bases between. CDR3 nucleotide sequence: TGTGCCAGCAGCGGCGGGACTTTCAACGAGCAGTACTTC. Amino acid sequence: CASSGGTFNEQYF.